The rows below give T cell receptor beta chains drawn from one sample of a study of OX40 agonist ivuxolimab in advanced cancers. Sequencing used immunoSEQ multiplex PCR; TCRdb keeps in-frame clones, though not all of them. The sample yields approximately 60,000 clones, nearly 85% seen once. The sample here was CD4+ or CD8+ T cells sorted from blood, taken in a trial of the OX40 agonist ivuxolimab. The origin of the receptors is an adult with an advanced solid tumor such as melanoma, head and neck, liver or kidney cancer. Each CDR3 is given with its conserved first and last residue. D genes are given only for firm matches. Expanded clones get a size class; other rows say once, few or many, or leave the size out.

j_call: TRBJ1-1
v_call: TRBV6-5
d_call: TRBD1
clone_size: NA
cdr3_aa: CASRTTGGGTEAFF
cdr3_nt: TGTGCCAGCAGGACGACAGGGGGCGGCACTGAAGCTTTCTTT

j_call: TRBJ1-6
v_call: TRBV19
d_call: NA
clone_size: medium-sized
cdr3_aa: CATSDASSYNSPLHF
cdr3_nt: TGTGCCACTTCGGACGCAAGCTCCTATAATTCACCCCTCCACTTT

j_call: TRBJ1-1
v_call: TRBV5-1
d_call: NA
clone_size: NA
cdr3_aa: CASSTGLLNTEAFF
cdr3_nt: TGCGCCAGCTCCACAGGCCTCCTGAACACTGAAGCTTTCTTT

j_call: TRBJ2-7
v_call: TRBV28
d_call: TRBD2
clone_size: once
cdr3_aa: CASSRLAGIYEQYF
cdr3_nt: TGTGCCAGCAGTCGACTAGCGGGAATTTACGAGCAGTACTTC

j_call: TRBJ1-1
v_call: TRBV5-6
d_call: TRBD1
clone_size: NA
cdr3_aa: CASSEQGAVGAFF
cdr3_nt: TGTGCCAGCAGCGAACAGGGGGCCGTAGGAGCTTTCTTT

j_call: TRBJ2-7
v_call: TRBV28
d_call: NA
clone_size: NA
cdr3_aa: CASSYPGTESYEQYF
cdr3_nt: TGTGCCAGCAGTTATCCCGGGACGGAATCCTACGAGCAGTACTTC

j_call: TRBJ2-3
v_call: TRBV29-1
d_call: NA
clone_size: NA
cdr3_aa: CSVAGRGVADTQYF
cdr3_nt: TGCAGCGTTGCGGGCAGGGGAGTCGCAGATACGCAGTATTTT

j_call: TRBJ2-7
v_call: TRBV6-1
d_call: NA
clone_size: NA
cdr3_aa: CAGNLRVQEQYF
cdr3_nt: TGTGCCGGCAACCTGAGAGTCCAGGAGCAGTACTTC

j_call: TRBJ2-7
v_call: TRBV30
d_call: TRBD1
clone_size: NA
cdr3_aa: CAMEGDRGTEQYF
cdr3_nt: TGTGCCATGGAGGGGGACAGGGGGACCGAGCAGTACTTC

j_call: TRBJ2-6
v_call: TRBV28
d_call: TRBD1
clone_size: NA
cdr3_aa: CASSFQGARGANVLTF
cdr3_nt: TGTGCCAGCAGTTTCCAGGGGGCACGTGGGGCCAACGTCCTGACTTTC

j_call: TRBJ1-6
v_call: TRBV10-2
d_call: NA
clone_size: NA
cdr3_aa: CASSERMGGSSYNSPLHF
cdr3_nt: TGCGCCAGCAGTGAGAGAATGGGAGGGAGCTCCTATAATTCACCCCTCCACTTT

j_call: TRBJ2-1
v_call: TRBV7-9
d_call: NA
clone_size: NA
cdr3_aa: CASSREVEQFF
cdr3_nt: TGTGCCAGCAGCCGAGAAGTTGAGCAGTTCTTC

j_call: TRBJ2-1
v_call: TRBV6-5
d_call: NA
clone_size: NA
cdr3_aa: CASSTRDPTYNEQFF
cdr3_nt: TGTGCCAGCAGCACCCGGGACCCAACATACAATGAGCAGTTCTTC

j_call: TRBJ1-2
v_call: TRBV7-9
d_call: NA
clone_size: NA
cdr3_aa: CASSLGRDYGYTF
cdr3_nt: TGTGCCAGCAGCTTAGGAAGGGACTATGGCTACACCTTC

j_call: TRBJ2-7
v_call: TRBV6-1
d_call: NA
clone_size: NA
cdr3_aa: CASSAYSIGAYEQYF
cdr3_nt: TGTGCCAGCAGTGCTTACAGTATAGGGGCCTACGAGCAGTACTTC

j_call: TRBJ1-2
v_call: TRBV11-2
d_call: NA
clone_size: few
cdr3_aa: CASSSRGTTYGYTF
cdr3_nt: TGTGCCAGCAGCAGCAGGGGTACGACCTATGGCTACACCTTC

j_call: TRBJ2-1
v_call: TRBV7-2
d_call: NA
clone_size: NA
cdr3_aa: CASSLGDSVYNEQFF
cdr3_nt: TGTGCCAGCAGCTTAGGTGATAGCGTATACAATGAGCAGTTCTTC

j_call: TRBJ1-2
v_call: TRBV5-4
d_call: TRBD1
clone_size: NA
cdr3_aa: CASSFTGVDDYGYTF
cdr3_nt: TGTGCCAGCAGCTTTACAGGGGTTGATGACTATGGCTACACCTTC

j_call: TRBJ2-2
v_call: TRBV6-6
d_call: TRBD1
clone_size: NA
cdr3_aa: CASSTQGAAGELFF
cdr3_nt: TGTGCCAGCAGTACACAGGGGGCGGCCGGGGAGCTGTTTTTT

j_call: TRBJ2-2
v_call: TRBV30
d_call: TRBD1
clone_size: NA
cdr3_aa: CAWSNPFYSGTGDTGELFF
cdr3_nt: TGTGCCTGGTCCAACCCCTTCTATTCCGGGACAGGTGACACCGGGGAGCTGTTTTTT

j_call: TRBJ1-3
v_call: TRBV6-1
d_call: TRBD1
clone_size: NA
cdr3_aa: CASSRQGQAGNTIYF
cdr3_nt: TGTGCCAGCAGTCGACAGGGTCAAGCTGGAAACACCATATATTTT

j_call: TRBJ1-2
v_call: TRBV2
d_call: TRBD1
clone_size: NA
cdr3_aa: CASSGKGAVDGYTF
cdr3_nt: TGTGCCAGCAGTGGGAAGGGGGCCGTAGACGGCTACACCTTC

j_call: TRBJ1-5
v_call: TRBV6-1
d_call: NA
clone_size: few
cdr3_aa: CASSEAQPQHF
cdr3_nt: TGTGCCAGCAGTGAAGCTCAGCCCCAGCATTTT

j_call: TRBJ2-7
v_call: TRBV5-1
d_call: NA
clone_size: NA
cdr3_aa: CASSLALTDYEQYF
cdr3_nt: TGCGCCAGCAGCTTGGCCCTGACAGACTACGAGCAGTACTTC

j_call: TRBJ2-1
v_call: TRBV11-3
d_call: NA
clone_size: medium-sized
cdr3_aa: CASGWGAGNNEQFF
cdr3_nt: TGTGCCAGCGGGTGGGGGGCCGGCAACAATGAGCAGTTCTTC

j_call: TRBJ1-2
v_call: TRBV9
d_call: NA
clone_size: NA
cdr3_aa: CASSLGGTGYGYTF
cdr3_nt: TGTGCCAGCAGCCTGGGAGGGACTGGGTATGGCTACACCTTC

j_call: TRBJ2-3
v_call: TRBV30
d_call: TRBD2
clone_size: NA
cdr3_aa: CAWSTGGGTDTQYF
cdr3_nt: TGTGCCTGGAGTACCGGGGGGGGCACAGATACGCAGTATTTT

j_call: TRBJ2-2
v_call: TRBV28
d_call: NA
clone_size: NA
cdr3_aa: CASRTGGRRYTGELFF
cdr3_nt: TGTGCCAGCAGAACGGGTGGGAGGAGGTACACCGGGGAGCTGTTTTTT

j_call: TRBJ2-7
v_call: TRBV10-3
d_call: NA
clone_size: NA
cdr3_aa: CAISETGPPYEQYF
cdr3_nt: TGTGCCATCAGTGAGACCGGGCCGCCGTACGAGCAGTACTTC

j_call: TRBJ2-3
v_call: TRBV15
d_call: NA
clone_size: NA
cdr3_aa: CATSREGLVTDTQYF
cdr3_nt: TGTGCCACCAGCAGAGAGGGCTTGGTCACAGATACGCAGTATTTT

j_call: TRBJ1-5
v_call: TRBV6-6
d_call: NA
clone_size: NA
cdr3_aa: CASRLDSNQPQHF
cdr3_nt: TGTGCCAGCAGGCTGGATAGCAATCAGCCCCAGCATTTT

j_call: TRBJ2-5
v_call: TRBV5-1
d_call: NA
clone_size: NA
cdr3_aa: CASSLFGAEETQYF
cdr3_nt: TGCGCCAGCAGCTTGTTTGGAGCCGAGGAGACCCAGTACTTC

j_call: TRBJ1-1
v_call: TRBV18
d_call: TRBD1
clone_size: NA
cdr3_aa: CASSPTGANTEAFF
cdr3_nt: TGTGCCAGCTCGCCGACAGGGGCGAACACTGAAGCTTTCTTT

j_call: TRBJ1-2
v_call: TRBV11-2
d_call: NA
clone_size: NA
cdr3_aa: CASSFRNYGYTF
cdr3_nt: TGTGCCAGCAGCTTCCGCAACTATGGCTACACCTTC

j_call: TRBJ2-7
v_call: TRBV6-6
d_call: NA
clone_size: NA
cdr3_aa: CASSGSDSIGEQYF
cdr3_nt: TGTGCCAGCAGTGGATCGGACAGTATCGGCGAGCAGTACTTC

j_call: TRBJ1-4
v_call: TRBV5-5
d_call: TRBD1
clone_size: NA
cdr3_aa: CASSYRQGLEKLFF
cdr3_nt: TGTGCCAGCAGCTATAGACAGGGCCTTGAAAAACTGTTTTTT

j_call: TRBJ1-5
v_call: TRBV19
d_call: NA
clone_size: NA
cdr3_aa: CASRGGAGGNQPQHF
cdr3_nt: TGTGCCAGTAGGGGGGGCGCAGGGGGCAATCAGCCCCAGCATTTT

j_call: TRBJ1-3
v_call: TRBV6-1
d_call: NA
clone_size: NA
cdr3_aa: CASSDLVSLSGNTIYF
cdr3_nt: TGTGCCAGCAGTGATCTGGTCAGCCTCTCTGGAAACACCATATATTTT

j_call: TRBJ1-2
v_call: TRBV6-1
d_call: NA
clone_size: NA
cdr3_aa: CASSEPGPPYGYTF
cdr3_nt: TGTGCCAGCAGTGAGCCGGGACCTCCCTATGGCTACACCTTC

j_call: TRBJ2-5
v_call: TRBV9
d_call: TRBD2
clone_size: NA
cdr3_aa: CASSVASGISGETQYF
cdr3_nt: TGTGCCAGCAGCGTAGCTAGCGGCATAAGTGGGGAGACCCAGTACTTC

j_call: TRBJ2-7
v_call: TRBV4-2
d_call: TRBD1
clone_size: NA
cdr3_aa: CASSHTKTGAEQYF
cdr3_nt: TGTGCCAGCAGCCACACTAAAACAGGGGCCGAGCAGTACTTC

j_call: TRBJ2-5
v_call: TRBV9
d_call: NA
clone_size: NA
cdr3_aa: CASSPQSQETQYF
cdr3_nt: TGTGCCAGCAGTCCCCAGAGTCAGGAGACCCAGTACTTC

j_call: TRBJ2-7
v_call: TRBV7-9
d_call: TRBD2
clone_size: NA
cdr3_aa: CASSLAGTSDYEQYF
cdr3_nt: TGTGCCAGCAGCTTAGCAGGGACTAGCGACTACGAGCAGTACTTC

j_call: TRBJ2-1
v_call: TRBV30
d_call: TRBD2
clone_size: NA
cdr3_aa: CAWTLLTSGSGGQFF
cdr3_nt: TGTGCCTGGACCCTCTTGACTAGCGGGTCGGGGGGGCAGTTCTTC

j_call: TRBJ2-3
v_call: TRBV6-5
d_call: NA
clone_size: NA
cdr3_aa: CASSPQVAVTQYF
cdr3_nt: TGTGCCAGCAGCCCGCAGGTTGCGGTTACGCAGTATTTT

j_call: TRBJ2-1
v_call: TRBV5-1
d_call: NA
clone_size: NA
cdr3_aa: CASSVLTGTIFNEQFF
cdr3_nt: TGCGCCAGCAGCGTACTCACAGGGACAATCTTCAATGAGCAGTTCTTC

j_call: TRBJ1-1
v_call: TRBV30
d_call: NA
clone_size: NA
cdr3_aa: CAWSDPNEAFF
cdr3_nt: TGTGCCTGGAGTGACCCGAATGAAGCTTTCTTT

j_call: TRBJ1-2
v_call: TRBV6-6
d_call: NA
clone_size: NA
cdr3_aa: CASSPSGGPEGYTF
cdr3_nt: TGTGCCAGCAGTCCCAGCGGGGGGCCAGAAGGCTACACCTTC

j_call: TRBJ1-3
v_call: TRBV6-5
d_call: TRBD1
clone_size: NA
cdr3_aa: CASSYDRAGNTIYF
cdr3_nt: TGTGCCAGCAGTTACGACAGGGCGGGAAACACCATATATTTT

j_call: TRBJ1-4
v_call: TRBV19
d_call: TRBD1
clone_size: once
cdr3_aa: CASSVRRGQNEKLFF
cdr3_nt: TGTGCCAGTAGTGTACGCAGGGGACAGAATGAAAAACTGTTTTTT

j_call: TRBJ2-2
v_call: TRBV18
d_call: NA
clone_size: NA
cdr3_aa: CASSSTGNTGELFF
cdr3_nt: TGTGCCAGCTCGAGTACTGGGAACACCGGGGAGCTGTTTTTT

j_call: TRBJ1-1
v_call: TRBV18
d_call: NA
clone_size: NA
cdr3_aa: CASSPIPENTEAFF
cdr3_nt: TGTGCCAGCTCACCAATCCCAGAAAACACTGAAGCTTTCTTT

j_call: TRBJ2-7
v_call: TRBV4-2
d_call: TRBD2
clone_size: NA
cdr3_aa: CASSQDLAGSYEQYF
cdr3_nt: TGTGCCAGCAGCCAAGATCTAGCGGGCTCCTACGAGCAGTACTTC

j_call: TRBJ2-7
v_call: TRBV28
d_call: NA
clone_size: NA
cdr3_aa: CASTTPLGSYEQYF
cdr3_nt: TGTGCCAGCACCACGCCTCTGGGATCCTACGAGCAGTACTTC

j_call: TRBJ2-7
v_call: TRBV4-1
d_call: TRBD2
clone_size: NA
cdr3_aa: CASSRWLVAGGSSYEQYF
cdr3_nt: TGCGCCAGCAGCCGCTGGTTGGTAGCGGGAGGTAGCTCCTACGAGCAGTACTTC

j_call: TRBJ2-2
v_call: TRBV7-2
d_call: NA
clone_size: NA
cdr3_aa: CASSLALTGELFF
cdr3_nt: TGTGCCAGCAGCTTAGCCCTCACCGGGGAGCTGTTTTTT